This TCR beta chain was profiled in a study of blood T cells in healthy people across ages (dated by TCRdb to about 2015). With regard to the full study: In model experiments, template switching captured roughly one uniquely barcoded TCR beta cDNA molecule for every two T cells. Using the same blood draw, the study looked at two additional independent replicas of 1 million unique cDNA reads for two donors, one aged 18 to 30 and the other aged 80 or older. Donors of different ages were randomly distributed across sequencing lanes to avoid experimental bias. The donors were split into four age groups: young (average about 16 years), middle-aged (39), aged (about 62) and long-lived (approximately 80). Age-related changes in TCR beta repertoire diversity were measured in the study by deep sequencing normalized with unique cDNA molecular identifiers.

This clonotype appeared a few times. Its antigen specificity is not known. Base qualities are missing; no much larger clone stands one base away. What the authors observed across the whole study: Because the CMV infection status of the donors was unknown, age-related changes in expanded clonotypes may potentially have been confounded. Conclusive comparison of naive and antigen-experienced compartments was prevented by the profiling of bulk unsorted PBMCs. Estimates of total diversity based on one million sequenced T cells were considered lower bounds and underestimates. Compared with the aged group, the long-lived group had more naive CD4+ T cells, fewer expanded clones and increased TCR diversity, a pattern suggesting age selection. Observed TCR beta diversity correlated strongly with the percentage of naive T cells measured by flow cytometry. As age increased, observed TCR beta diversity per million T cells dropped in a roughly linear way, and a significant reduction was already evident by age around 41.

The CDR3 covers 13 residues, taking in both the cysteine and the phenylalanine. The CDR3 DNA has 39 bases and is translated from base 1. The germline V gene (reference sequence) supplies CDR1 DFQATT and CDR2 SNEGSKA. The V end loses 1 base and the J end loses 4 bases, and a stretch of 10 bases separates them. Library preparation used 5' RACE. TCRdb lists the instrument as Illumina HiSeq 2500. The second PCR ran for roughly 7 to 12 cycles and used a J-beta primer mix along with a sample-barcoded 5' primer. A template-switch 5' adaptor carrying 12 random nucleotides introduced a unique molecular identifier onto each TCR beta cDNA molecule. Each sample yielded at least 2.5 million CDR3-containing paired-end reads. First-strand cDNA synthesis was performed from all RNA using the Mint cDNA synthesis kit, with priming by a TRBC-specific oligonucleotide. Following uracil-DNA glycosylase treatment, all cDNA underwent a first 18-cycle PCR with the universal primers M1SS and BC2_uni_R. On the authors' methods: Each sample was normalized by randomly selecting 1 million high-quality reads, each carrying a distinct molecular identifier. Instead of being binned into consensus sequences, reads with shared molecular identifiers were discarded. CDR3 identification, clonotype clustering and error correction used MiTCR with a Q25 quality threshold and the strictest error-elimination algorithm. A nonparametric unseen species model using Euler transformation provided a lower-bound estimate of total TCR beta diversity. Using fastp at Q25 and MiXCR, TCRdb reprocessed the public reads and kept productive beta chains. Every CDR3 protein is listed once, alongside the most common genes and DNA of its rows. The V and J calls follow TCRdb's processing rather than the paper's. The sample table records around 280,000 distinct CDR3 sequences; around 27% of these occur just once. The top ten clones comprise 25% to 30% of the sample.

The roughly 39 donors, aged 6 to 90 years, were systemically healthy Caucasian individuals from Russia. Each donor gave about 10 milliliters of peripheral blood, drawn into EDTA-treated Vacutainer tubes. Ficoll-Paque density-gradient centrifugation was used to isolate PBMCs, with at least 6 million obtained per sample. Total RNA was extracted from PBMCs with Trizol reagent, with at least 5.5 micrograms obtained per sample. For every donor, flow cytometry on a PBMC aliquot measured the percentage of naive CD45RAhigh/CD27high T cells. The TCR originated in a woman in her sixties or seventies in good health. Recombination linked TRBV20-1 to TRBJ1-2, and TRBD1 may be the D gene, going by 5 matching bases. The material sequenced was blood. The encoded CDR3 is CSARGYRPYGYTF. The DNA sequence reads TGCAGTGCTAGAGGTTACAGGCCCTATGGCTACACCTTC.